The sequence of this TCR beta chain was determined in a study of shared clonotypes between healthy human individuals. General study findings and limits: Deeper or shallower sequencing was expected to change how clonotypes are shared among donors.

The count of this clone is one. The antigen remains undetermined. Produced via immunoSEQ multiplex PCR; TCRdb's table is partial and in-frame only. The sample has approximately 2.4 million clones, approximately 94% seen once. Germline CDR1 and CDR2: SGHTA and FQGTGA. The CDR3 runs 14 residues. V was cut by 2 bases and J by 7 bases, with 11 bases left in between. The V call is TRBV7-3, the J call TRBJ2-2, with D possibly TRBD2 on 6 matching bases. The clonotype was recovered from a man younger than 35 in good health. The sample taken for sequencing was naive CD4+ T cells sorted from blood. Sample subset: CD45RA+ positively selected. The CDR3 spells CASSLRRGDGELFF. In DNA, the CDR3 is TGTGCCAGCAGCTTACGGCGGGGCGACGGGGAGCTGTTTTTT.